This TCR beta chain was observed in a study of control samples from healthy donors and cancer patients. Germline V gives CDR1 SGHDT, CDR2 YYEEEE. The V end was cut by 0 bases, the J end by 10 bases, with 10 bases between. This CDR3 comprises 12 residues. Assay used: immunoSEQ multiplex PCR; TCRdb lists only in-frame clones, some missing. Counted here are about 130,000 clones, roughly nine tenths occurring once; the ten biggest clones make up 1.5% to 2%. The J gene is TRBJ1-1, the V gene TRBV5-6; no clear D. The sequencing sample was made of blood. This receptor was obtained from a man aged 18 to 35 in good health. The CDR3 reads CASSLDRSGAFF. The CDR3 DNA follows: TGTGCCAGCAGCTTGGATCGTTCTGGAGCTTTCTTT.